The 3 T cell receptor beta chains below all came from one sample that was sequenced in a study of blood T cell repertoires in COVID-19. TCRdb's table, derived via immunoSEQ multiplex PCR, lists solely in-frame clones and lacks some. Of some 110,000 clones listed, around 86% are singletons. Sequenced sample: peripheral blood. The receptor set was obtained from a man aged 50-59 years with acute or convalescent COVID-19.

The chain is built from TRBV6-1 and TRBJ2-7, with TRBD1 matching 8 bases. The CDR3 extends over 15 amino acids. CDR1 and CDR2 (germline): MNHNS, SASEGT. Trimming at V came to 1 base and at J to 4 bases, leaving 6 bases not matched to a gene. DNA of the CDR3: TGTGCCAGCAGTGAAGGTACAGGGGGAAGGTACGAGCAGTACTTC. This gives the protein CASSEGTGGRYEQYF.

The V and J genes are TRBV15 and TRBJ1-5; TRBD1 matches 8 bases. There are 15 residues in the CDR3. Germline CDR1 LNHNV, CDR2 YYDKDF (reference sequence). The junction had 10 bases not matched to a gene; V was cut back by 3 bases and J by 9 bases. This CDR3 reads CATSSTGGRMAPQHF. The DNA of the CDR3 is TGTGCCACCAGCAGTACAGGGGGACGAATGGCGCCCCAGCATTTT.

The genes are TRBV10-3 and TRBJ2-2; D may be TRBD2 (5 bases). V was cut by 2 bases and J by 4 bases, with 14 bases left in between. CDR3 size: 16 residues. The germline V gene encodes CDR1 ENHRY and CDR2 SYGVKD. The chain's CDR3 is CAISEGGPGSTGELFF. CDR3 sequence (DNA): TGTGCCATCAGTGAGGGCGGTCCGGGGTCCACCGGGGAGCTGTTTTTT.